The T cell receptor beta chain described here comes from a study of graft-versus-host responses after intestinal transplantation. The wider study: Recipients had multivisceral, liver-intestinal, or isolated intestinal transplants.

On this clone: Its antigen is not known.

Findings and limits, study-wide: Ileal or blood samples showed some GvH clones first, and such clones were also found in recipient marrow. Those patients showing graft-donor T cell macrochimerism displayed high graft-versus-host to host-versus-graft clonal ratios in allografts.

Assay used: immunoSEQ multiplex PCR; TCRdb lists only in-frame clones, some missing. The sample comprises 20,000 to 25,000 clones, roughly 94% of which are singletons, and around 0.56% rests with the top ten. Sequences were derived from PBMCs, sampled 156 days after intestinal transplant. This receptor was obtained from a human patient who received an intestinal transplant, so some T cells may come from the graft donor.

CDR3 sequence (DNA): TGTGCCAGCAGTTTATCGGGGGCGTTTGGAAACACCATATATTTT. Translated: CASSLSGAFGNTIYF. This sequence joins TRBV27 and TRBJ1-3, with D possibly being TRBD1 (6 bases). The CDR3 spans 15 residues. Germline lookup yields CDR1 MNHEY and CDR2 SMNVEV (reference sequence). V gave up 0 bases and J gave up 3 bases, with 9 bases separating them.